Below are 6 T cell receptor beta chains sequenced from a single sample in a study of blood T cell repertoires in COVID-19. Here immunoSEQ multiplex PCR was the method, and the copy in TCRdb shows in-frame clones only, minus some. This table has 97,000 or so clones, 90% appearing once. The sequenced material came from peripheral blood. The receptors stem from a man over 45 with acute or convalescent COVID-19.

The V call is TRBV5-4, the J call TRBJ2-1; 12 nucleotides line up with TRBD2. CDR1 and CDR2 (germline): SGHNT, YYREEE (reference sequence). The CDR3 runs 17 residues. Trimming at V came to 10 bases and at J to 0 bases, leaving 11 bases not matched to a gene. The CDR3 nucleotides are TGTGCCTATTACGGGCTAGCGGGAGGGAGCTCCTACAATGAGCAGTTCTTC. Protein product: CAYYGLAGGSSYNEQFF.

The CDR3, as DNA: TGTGCCACCAGTGATTTCAGCGGGAGGGACAATGAGCAGTTCTTC. This codes for CATSDFSGRDNEQFF. The genes are TRBV24-1 and TRBJ2-1, with 10 bases matching TRBD2. Germline V gene lookup returns CDR1 KGHDR and CDR2 SFDVKD. After removal of 1 base from V and 5 bases from J, the junction contained 1 base not matched to a gene. The CDR3 has 15 amino acids.

This chain uses TRBV30 with TRBJ2-4; TRBD2 matches 7 bases. V shed 5 bases and J 9 bases; nucleotides not matched to a gene: 7. CDR1 is GTSNPN, CDR2 SVGIG, per germline (reference sequence). The CDR3 is 12 amino acids. The DNA of the CDR3 is TGTGCCTGGGGAGGGACTACCGGCATTCAGTACTTC. Its protein is CAWGGTTGIQYF.

CDR3 sequence reads: CASSSGLESSYEQYF. The DNA of the CDR3 is TGTGCCAGCAGCTCGGGACTCGAGAGCTCCTACGAGCAGTACTTC. V is TRBV11-2 and J is TRBJ2-7; perhaps TRBD2 as D (6 bases). V lost 4 bases, J lost 0 bases, and 13 bases lay in between. The CDR3 runs 15 residues. Germline-derived CDR1 and CDR2 are SGHAT and FQNNGV.

The CDR3 DNA reads TGTGCCAGCAGTCAGACAGTCTCCTACGAGCAGTACTTC. Translated, it gives CASSQTVSYEQYF. The chain carries TRBV27 and TRBJ2-7; tentatively, D is TRBD1 (5 bases). Germline lookup yields CDR1 MNHEY and CDR2 SMNVEV (reference sequence). Trimming shortened V by 5 bases and J by 0 bases, and 8 bases separated the two germline ends. CDR3 length equals 13 residues.

The chain couples TRBV6-5 to TRBJ2-3; D perhaps matches TRBD2 (6 bases). Trimming shortened V by 8 bases and J by 4 bases, and 13 bases separated the two germline ends. The CDR3 has 13 residues. Germline CDR1 MNHEY, CDR2 SVGAGI. As DNA, the CDR3 is TGTGCCAGCTTGGGGACTGGCGCAGATACGCAGTATTTT. Translated, it gives CASLGTGADTQYF.